These T cell receptor beta chains were read from a single sample in a study of blood T cell repertoires in COVID-19. Profiled with immunoSEQ multiplex PCR; TCRdb holds only in-frame clones, not every one. This table holds about 240,000 clones, 70% to 75% found once. The specimen sequenced was peripheral blood. The source is a woman aged 80 or over with acute or convalescent COVID-19. Each CDR3 is given with its conserved first and last residue. A clone size is listed for some rows: how often the clone was seen (once, few, many), or a class if it is expanded.

J | V | size | CDR3
TRBJ1-5 | TRBV5-1 | . | CASRVDRADQPQHF
TRBJ2-7 | TRBV9 | . | CASSPSAADEQYF
TRBJ1-6 | TRBV3-1/TRBV3-2 | . | CASSPQGMYNSPLHF
TRBJ2-4 | TRBV7-9 | . | CASSLASSGGTQYF
TRBJ1-2 | TRBV2 | few | CASSETGVRRTYGYTF
TRBJ2-7 | TRBV5-1 | . | CASSDRVSYEQYF
TRBJ1-1 | TRBV27 | . | CASSSRTGGTEAFF
TRBJ1-1 | TRBV6-5 | . | CASSFAGRRVTEAFF
TRBJ1-1 | TRBV2 | . | CASSEQGVTTEAFF
TRBJ1-4 | TRBV6-2/TRBV6-3 | . | CASSWDRRTKNEKLFF
TRBJ2-3 | TRBV27 | . | CASSFRRRGGMRDTQYF
TRBJ1-5 | TRBV4-1 | . | CASSLGLGGQPQHF
TRBJ1-5 | TRBV2 | . | CASSDRVRDQPQHF
TRBJ2-7 | TRBV27 | . | CASSPGQGAYEQYF
TRBJ1-2 | TRBV5-5 | . | CASSSDRGGGYTF
TRBJ2-3 | TRBV4-2 | once | CASSQEGPPTGMDTQYF
TRBJ2-7 | TRBV3-1/TRBV3-2 | . | CASSPLRTGSNEQYF
TRBJ1-1 | TRBV19 | . | CASSIQGDYFTNTEAFF
TRBJ1-5 | TRBV6-5 | few | CASLTDTRSNQPQHF
TRBJ2-7 | TRBV5-4 | few | CASSFWAGSREQYF
TRBJ1-3 | TRBV7-9 | once | CASSLGSGRLQGSGNTIYF
TRBJ1-5 | TRBV2 | . | CASSNRGNQPQHF
TRBJ2-3 | TRBV7-2 | . | CASSVQGGFWGDTQYF
TRBJ2-2 | TRBV7-3 | . | CASSSGTVINTGELFF
TRBJ2-3 | TRBV6-5 | . | CASTPGYTDTQYF
TRBJ2-3 | TRBV19 | . | CASGGGRGGTDTQYF
TRBJ2-7 | TRBV7-9 | . | CASSLLQGSYEQYF
TRBJ2-6 | TRBV7-9 | . | CASSTPTLANVLTF
TRBJ1-3 | TRBV29-1 | . | CSVRGGNTIYF
TRBJ2-5 | TRBV5-4 | . | CASSQTGTSGRTQYF
TRBJ1-3 | TRBV6-5 | . | CASSYSQGDSPNTIYF
TRBJ1-2 | TRBV5-1 | . | CASSLDDREGYTF
TRBJ1-5 | TRBV6-5 | once | CASGGLPRFNQPQHF
TRBJ2-1 | TRBV5-1 | few | CASSLWEGQPEQFF
TRBJ2-4 | TRBV7-2 | . | CASSLREGGGNIQYF
TRBJ1-1 | TRBV6-5 | . | CASSYSGPRNTEAFF
TRBJ1-4 | TRBV24-1 | . | CATSDPGQVLSTNEKLFF
TRBJ2-3 | TRBV20-1 | . | CSASYPRGGTDTQYF
TRBJ2-7 | TRBV5-1 | . | CASSLEQGATYEQYF
TRBJ2-5 | TRBV7-3 | few | CASSLNGGALYQETQYF
TRBJ1-5 | TRBV12-3/TRBV12-4 | . | CASSMGGNQPQHF
TRBJ2-7 | TRBV10-2 | . | CASSVQGGHEQYF
TRBJ1-6 | TRBV27 | . | CASSSSSYNSPLHF
TRBJ1-2 | TRBV12-3/TRBV12-4 | . | CASSRDRGFGYTF
TRBJ2-7 | TRBV5-1 | . | CASSLGLVGGEQYF
TRBJ1-2 | TRBV7-3 | . | CASSPTGIDGYTF
TRBJ2-1 | TRBV3-1/TRBV3-2 | . | CASTRSGVSSYNEQFF
TRBJ1-5 | TRBV19 | . | CASSMRASGGPQHF
TRBJ1-4 | TRBV2 | once | CASSAETGRSEKLFF